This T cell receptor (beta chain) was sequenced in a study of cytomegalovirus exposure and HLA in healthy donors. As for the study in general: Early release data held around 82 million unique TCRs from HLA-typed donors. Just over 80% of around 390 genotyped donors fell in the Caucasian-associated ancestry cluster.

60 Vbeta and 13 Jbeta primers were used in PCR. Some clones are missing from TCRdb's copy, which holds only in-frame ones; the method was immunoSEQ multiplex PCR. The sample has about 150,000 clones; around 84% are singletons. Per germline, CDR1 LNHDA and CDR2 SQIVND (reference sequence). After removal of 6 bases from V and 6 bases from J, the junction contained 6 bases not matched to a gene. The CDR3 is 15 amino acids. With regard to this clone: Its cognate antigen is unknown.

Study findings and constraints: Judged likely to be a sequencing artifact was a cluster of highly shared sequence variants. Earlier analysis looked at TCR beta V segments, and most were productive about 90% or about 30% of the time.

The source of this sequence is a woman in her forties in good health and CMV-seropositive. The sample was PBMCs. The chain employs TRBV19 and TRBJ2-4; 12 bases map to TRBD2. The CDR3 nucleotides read TGTGCCAGTAGACTAGCGGGAGGCGGTGGAAACATTCAGTACTTC. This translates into CASRLAGGGGNIQYF.